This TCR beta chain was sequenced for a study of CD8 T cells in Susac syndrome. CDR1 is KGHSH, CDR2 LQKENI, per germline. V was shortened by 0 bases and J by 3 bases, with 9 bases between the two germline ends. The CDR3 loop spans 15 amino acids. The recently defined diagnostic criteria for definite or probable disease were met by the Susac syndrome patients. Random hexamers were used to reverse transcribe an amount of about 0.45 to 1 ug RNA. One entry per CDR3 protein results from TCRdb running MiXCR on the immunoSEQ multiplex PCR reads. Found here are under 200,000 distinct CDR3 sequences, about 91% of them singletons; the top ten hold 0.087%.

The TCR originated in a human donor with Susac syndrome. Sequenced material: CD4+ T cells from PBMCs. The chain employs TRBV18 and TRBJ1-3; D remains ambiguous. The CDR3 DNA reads TGTGCCAGCTCACCACCAGGGCGGGATGGAAACACCATATATTTT. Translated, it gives CASSPPGRDGNTIYF.